A single sample is the source of the 24 T cell receptor beta chains below, sequenced in a study of blood T cell repertoires in COVID-19. Assay: immunoSEQ multiplex PCR; the TCRdb copy retains only in-frame clones and omits some. This table has around 140,000 clones, about 80% appearing once. Input material: peripheral blood. The receptors here all came from a human donor in a cohort sampled during active COVID-19.

This clone was seen a handful of times. The chain couples TRBV5-6 to TRBJ2-7; TRBD2 might be the D (5 bases). CDR3 size: 18 residues. V gave up 0 bases and J gave up 4 bases, with 23 bases separating them. Germline V gene sequence: CDR1 SGHDT, CDR2 YYEEEE. The CDR3 DNA reads TGTGCCAGCAGCTTGGTAAACCTCACGGGAATGATAAAATACGAGCAGTACGTC. Amino acids: CASSLVNLTGMIKYEQYV.

This chain uses TRBV6-1 with TRBJ1-1; tentatively, D is TRBD1 (6 bases). In germline, CDR1 is MNHNS, CDR2 SASEGT. Trimming shortened V by 2 bases and J by 4 bases, and 14 bases separated the two germline ends. The CDR3 spans 15 residues. CDR3 sequence reads: CASSEWSIGGTEAFF. The CDR3 DNA is TGTGCCAGCAGTGAATGGAGCATAGGGGGCACTGAAGCTTTCTTT.

The genes are TRBV6-6 and TRBJ1-1, with 11 nucleotides matching TRBD1. The CDR3 sequence is 15 residues long. Germline V gives CDR1 MNHNY, CDR2 SVGAGI (reference sequence). Trimming took 0 bases from V and 5 from J; bases not matched to a gene: 2. CDR3 DNA sequence: TGTGCCAGCAGTTACTCGGGACAGGGGGAGACTGAAGCTTTCTTT. This gives the protein CASSYSGQGETEAFF.

The chain links TRBV7-2 to TRBJ1-2; D is uncertain. V dropped 0 bases and J dropped 7 bases, with 15 bases sitting between them. CDR1 SGHTA and CDR2 FQGNSA come from the germline V gene. The CDR3 consists of 15 residues. The CDR3 sequence is CASSLADGGLSGYTF. In DNA form, the CDR3 reads TGTGCCAGCAGCTTAGCGGACGGCGGGTTGAGTGGCTACACCTTC.

J is TRBJ2-7 and V is TRBV25-1; the match to TRBD1 covers 11 bases. Germline trimming cut 1 base from V and 3 bases from J; bases unmatched to any gene: 2. This CDR3 comprises 15 residues. Germline CDR1 and CDR2: MGHDK and SYGVNS. For the CDR3, the DNA is TGTGCCAGCAGTGAATTGGGGACAGGGGGCTACGAGCAGTACTTC. Its protein is CASSELGTGGYEQYF.

The rearrangement joins TRBV4-2 to TRBJ2-1, with 12 bases that match TRBD2. Trimming took 3 bases from V and 1 from J; bases not matched to a gene: 4. CDR3 length: 17 amino acids. CDR1 and CDR2 (germline): LGHNA, YNFKEQ. The CDR3 reads CASSQSTSGSSYNEQFF. The CDR3 bases are TGTGCCAGCAGCCAGTCGACTAGCGGGAGTTCCTACAATGAGCAGTTCTTC.

The gene calls are TRBV18 and TRBJ2-1, with TRBD2 identical over 8 bases. V shed 5 bases, J shed 7 bases, and the junction held 10 bases outside the gene matches. The CDR3 is made up of 15 amino acids. Looked up from germline, CDR1 is KGHSH and CDR2 is LQKENI. CDR3 region: CASSSQREQWNEQFF. CDR3 nucleotides: TGTGCCAGCTCATCCCAGCGGGAGCAATGGAATGAGCAGTTCTTC.

The V and J genes are TRBV3-1 (or the pseudogene TRBV3-2) and TRBJ1-6; D gene unclear. The CDR3 runs 15 residues. The germline V gene has CDR1 LGHDT and CDR2 YNNKEL (reference sequence). The V gene lost 1 base and the J gene lost 9 bases, with 13 bases spanning the gap. The DNA for the CDR3 is TGTGCCAGCAGCCAAGTGGAAAGCGGAGGTTCACCCCTCCACTTT. This encodes CASSQVESGGSPLHF.

In its sample, this clone ranks as medium-sized (0.01 to 0.1%). A junction end diverges from the germline sequence, so it may reflect a read error. V is TRBV9 and J is TRBJ2-1; no definite D call. CDR3 length equals 12 residues. Germline V gene lookup returns CDR1 SGDLS and CDR2 YYNGEE. In DNA, the CDR3 is TGTGCCAGCAGCCCCTCCGACAATGAGCAGTTCTTC. Translating it yields CASSPSDNEQFF.

The V gene is TRBV5-4, the J gene TRBJ1-1, with 9 nucleotides matching TRBD1. This CDR3 contains 16 residues. Losses at the gene ends were 4 bases for V and 0 bases for J; bases not matched to a gene: 7. The germline V gene has CDR1 SGHNT and CDR2 YYREEE (reference sequence). CDR3 DNA: TGTGCCAGCAGCGGGGGACAGGGAAGGATGAACACTGAAGCTTTCTTT. Residues: CASSGGQGRMNTEAFF.

This clone was counted once. This chain uses TRBV7-8 with TRBJ2-7; 8 bases match TRBD1. Germline CDR1 is SGHVS and CDR2 is FQNEAQ. V shed 1 base and J 5 bases; nucleotides not matched to a gene: 10. This CDR3 contains 16 residues. For the CDR3, the DNA is TGTGCCAGCAGCTTAGGACCGGGACAGGACCCCCACGAGCAGTACTTC. Protein product: CASSLGPGQDPHEQYF.

The CDR3 DNA reads as TGTGCCTGGAGTGTCGAGGGCACTGAAGCTTTCTTT. As protein: CAWSVEGTEAFF. The chain uses TRBV30 and TRBJ1-1; D is ambiguous. The germline CDR1 and CDR2 sequences are GTSNPN and SVGIG (reference sequence). V was clipped by 0 bases and J by 4 bases, with 6 bases between them. The CDR3 sequence is 12 residues long.

V and J are TRBV2 and TRBJ2-5, with 13 nucleotides matching TRBD2. The CDR3 has 15 residues. Trimming took 6 bases from V and 2 from J; bases not matched to a gene: 3. The V gene's germline CDR1 is SNHLY and CDR2 FYNNEI. CDR3 sequence: CASSRLAGGQETQYF. CDR3 in DNA: TGTGCCAGCAGCCGACTAGCGGGAGGACAAGAGACCCAGTACTTC.

This clone was observed once. The chain has TRBV30 and TRBJ2-5; the match to TRBD2 covers 8 bases. The germline CDR1 and CDR2 sequences are GTSNPN and SVGIG (reference sequence). CDR3 length equals 15 residues. J gave up 4 bases and V 4 bases, and 11 bases lay outside the gene matches. The CDR3 coding sequence is TGTGCCTGGATCCCCTTCGGGGGGGCCGGAGAGACCCAGTACTTC. Protein product: CAWIPFGGAGETQYF.

This sequence joins TRBV21-1 and TRBJ2-7; the table's TRBD2 call for D was not verified on the DNA. TRBV21-1 is a documented pseudogene. The CDR3 covers 17 residues. The CDR3 spells CASSKDMEDSRCYEQYF. The DNA of the CDR3 is TGTGCCAGCAGCAAAGACATGGAGGACTCCCGTTGTTACGAGCAGTACTTC.

The V call is TRBV28, the J call TRBJ1-6; TRBD1 matches 7 bases. There are 11 residues in the CDR3. V lost 5 bases to trimming and J lost 16 bases; unmatched junction nucleotides: 5. The V gene's germline CDR1 is MDHEN and CDR2 SYDVKM. The CDR3 loop is CASSPGGILHF. In nucleotides, the CDR3 is TGTGCCAGCAGTCCAGGGGGTATACTCCACTTT.

The rearrangement links TRBV28 to TRBJ2-7; perhaps TRBD2 as D (5 bases). V was pared by 7 bases and J by 2 bases, with 12 bases between. CDR1 MDHEN and CDR2 SYDVKM come from the germline V gene. This CDR3 is built from 13 residues. In nucleotides, the CDR3 is TGTGCCAGCACCTCCGGAGGAACCTACGAGCAGTACTTC. This sequence encodes CASTSGGTYEQYF.

V gene TRBV2 combines with J gene TRBJ2-2, with a tentative D call TRBD1 (5 bases). CDR1 is SNHLY, CDR2 FYNNEI, per germline. V was clipped by 2 bases and J by 2 bases, with 6 bases between them. This CDR3 region has 14 residues. CDR3 sequence (DNA): TGTGCCAGCAGTGAACAGGGAAACACCGGGGAGCTGTTTTTT. Its protein is CASSEQGNTGELFF.

The rearrangement joins TRBV4-1 to TRBJ2-7; 7 bases fit TRBD2. Per germline, CDR1 MGHRA and CDR2 YSYEKL. The V segment lost 5 bases and the J segment 0 bases; nucleotides outside the gene matches: 4. This CDR3 is built from 14 residues. CDR3: CASSSAGPSYEQYF. The CDR3 nucleotides are TGCGCCAGCAGCTCAGCGGGGCCCTCCTACGAGCAGTACTTC.

The chain is built from TRBV2 and TRBJ2-1; D is possibly TRBD1 (6 bases). This CDR3 is 15 amino acids long. V gave up 2 bases and J gave up 3 bases, with 11 bases separating them. Germline V gene sequence: CDR1 SNHLY, CDR2 FYNNEI. Here the CDR3 reads CASSETGQLYNEQFF. In nucleotides, the CDR3 is TGTGCCAGCAGTGAAACCGGACAGCTCTACAATGAGCAGTTCTTC. Combining the CDR3 with reference TRBV2 and TRBJ2-1 gives the whole variable domain EPEVTQTPSHQVTQMGQEVILRCVPISNHLYFYWYRQILGQKVEFLVSFYNNEISEKSEIFDDQFSVERPDGSNFTLKIRSTKLEDSAMYFCASSETGQLYNEQFFGPGTRLTVL.

The CDR3 sequence: CASSLVGQGGSYTF. The DNA for the CDR3 is TGTGCCAGCAGTTTGGTTGGACAGGGTGGAAGCTACACCTTC. V and J are TRBV28 and TRBJ1-2; 8 bases are shared with TRBD1. J was trimmed by 9 bases and V by 3 bases; bases with no gene match: 9. Germline CDR1 is MDHEN and CDR2 is SYDVKM. The CDR3 is made up of 14 amino acids.

The gene calls are TRBV7-2 and TRBJ1-2, with 7 bases lining up with TRBD1. J was trimmed by 10 bases and V by 5 bases; bases with no gene match: 4. Germline CDR1 reads SGHTA; CDR2 reads FQGNSA. The CDR3 sequence is 11 residues long. The CDR3 loop reads CASSRDSFYTF. CDR3 in DNA: TGTGCCAGCAGCCGGGACAGTTTCTACACCTTC.

The genes are TRBV6-5 and TRBJ2-2, with D possibly matching TRBD1 (5 bases). CDR1 is MNHEY and CDR2 is SVGAGI in the germline V gene. The CDR3 covers 14 residues. V was pared by 6 bases and J by 8 bases, with 16 bases between. The CDR3 DNA sequence: TGTGCCAGCAGGCCAGGGCAACAACGGGGGGAGCTGTTTTTT. It is translated as CASRPGQQRGELFF.

The chain employs TRBV5-6 and TRBJ2-1; D is uncertain. The CDR3 is 14 residues long. From germline, CDR1 is SGHDT and CDR2 YYEEEE. Trimming removed 0 bases at V and 5 bases at J, with 9 bases between. The CDR3 reads CASSLGQIHNEQFF. The CDR3 coding sequence is TGTGCCAGCAGCTTGGGGCAGATCCACAATGAGCAGTTCTTC.